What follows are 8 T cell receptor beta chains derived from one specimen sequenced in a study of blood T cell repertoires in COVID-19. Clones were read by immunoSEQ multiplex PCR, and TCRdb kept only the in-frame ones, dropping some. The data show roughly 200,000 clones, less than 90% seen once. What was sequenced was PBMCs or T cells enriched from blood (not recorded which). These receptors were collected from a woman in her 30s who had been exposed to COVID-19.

DNA of the CDR3: TGCAGCGTCGTGGACACACAACAGTACAATGAGCAGTTCTTC. As protein: CSVVDTQQYNEQFF. The chain carries TRBV29-1 and TRBJ2-1; tentative D call: TRBD1 (5 bases). V lost 6 bases, J lost 4 bases, and 16 bases lay in between. The germline gives CDR1 SQVTM, CDR2 ANQGSEA. The CDR3 consists of 14 residues.

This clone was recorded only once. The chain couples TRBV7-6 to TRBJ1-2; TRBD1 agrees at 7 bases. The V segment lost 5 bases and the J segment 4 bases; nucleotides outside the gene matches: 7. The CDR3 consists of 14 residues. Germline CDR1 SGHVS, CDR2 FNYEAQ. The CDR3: CASSPRDSVYGYTF. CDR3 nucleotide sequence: TGTGCCAGCAGCCCCAGGGACAGCGTCTATGGCTACACCTTC. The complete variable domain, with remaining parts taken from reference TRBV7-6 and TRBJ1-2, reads GAGVSQSPRYKVTKRGQDVALRCDPISGHVSLYWYRQALGQGPEFLTYFNYEAQQDKSGLPNDRFSAERPEGSISTLTIQRTEQRDSAMYRCASSPRDSVYGYTFGSGTRLTVV.

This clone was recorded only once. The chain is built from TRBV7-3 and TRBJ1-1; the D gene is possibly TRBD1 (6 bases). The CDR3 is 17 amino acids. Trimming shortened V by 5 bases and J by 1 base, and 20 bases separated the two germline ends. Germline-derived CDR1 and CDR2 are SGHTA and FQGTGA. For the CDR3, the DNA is TGTGCCAGCAGCCCAGGACAGCTATACGAACAGAACACTGAAGCTTTCTTT. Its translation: CASSPGQLYEQNTEAFF. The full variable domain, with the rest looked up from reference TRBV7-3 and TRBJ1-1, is GAGVSQTPSNKVTEKGKYVELRCDPISGHTALYWYRQSLGQGPEFLIYFQGTGAADDSGLPNDRFFAVRPEGSVSTLKIQRTERGDSAVYLCASSPGQLYEQNTEAFFGQGTRLTVV.

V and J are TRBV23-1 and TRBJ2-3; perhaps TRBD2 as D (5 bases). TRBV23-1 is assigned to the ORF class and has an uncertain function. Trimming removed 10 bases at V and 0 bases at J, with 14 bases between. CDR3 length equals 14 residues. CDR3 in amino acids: CATSQENSTDTQYF. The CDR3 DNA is TGCGCCACTAGCCAGGAAAATAGCACAGATACGCAGTATTTT.

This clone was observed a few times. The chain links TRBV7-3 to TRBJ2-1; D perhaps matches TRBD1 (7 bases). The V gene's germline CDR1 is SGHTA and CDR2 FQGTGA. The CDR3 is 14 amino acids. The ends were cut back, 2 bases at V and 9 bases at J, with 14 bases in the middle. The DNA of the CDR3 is TGTGCCAGCAGCTTAGCTCAGGGGGGAGGTGAGCAGTTCTTC. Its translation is CASSLAQGGGEQFF.

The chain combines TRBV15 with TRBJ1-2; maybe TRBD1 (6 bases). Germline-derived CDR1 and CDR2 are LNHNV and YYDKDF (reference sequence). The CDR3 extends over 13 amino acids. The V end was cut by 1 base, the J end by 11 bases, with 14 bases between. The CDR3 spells CATSRVSQGPYTF. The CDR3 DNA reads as TGTGCCACCAGCAGAGTTTCGCAGGGGCCGTACACCTTC. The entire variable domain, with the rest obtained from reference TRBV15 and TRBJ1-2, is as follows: DAMVIQNPRYQVTQFGKPVTLSCSQTLNHNVMYWYQQKSSQAPKLLFHYYDKDFNNEADTPDNFQSRRPNTSFCFLDIRSPGLGDTAMYLCATSRVSQGPYTFGSGTRLTVV.

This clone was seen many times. The CDR3, as DNA: TGTGCCAGCAGCCAGAGGGGGAGCGCTGAAGCTTTCTTT. This codes for CASSQRGSAEAFF. This chain joins TRBV14 and TRBJ1-1; tentatively, D is TRBD1 (6 bases). Germline values: CDR1 SGHDN, CDR2 FVKESK. There are 13 residues in the CDR3. The V and J ends lost 3 bases and 6 bases respectively, with 11 bases between them.

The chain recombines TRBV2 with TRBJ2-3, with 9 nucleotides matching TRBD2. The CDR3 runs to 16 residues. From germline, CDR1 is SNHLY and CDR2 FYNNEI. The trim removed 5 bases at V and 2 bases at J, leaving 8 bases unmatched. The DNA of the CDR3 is TGTGCCAGCAGTATAATAGCGGGGGCACTCACAGATACGCAGTATTTT. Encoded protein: CASSIIAGALTDTQYF.